This T cell receptor (beta chain) appears in the sequencing data of a study of blood T cell repertoires in COVID-19. Study overall: Acute and convalescent COVID-19 specimens originated in the United States, Italy and Spain. In each case, the material was cDNA or gDNA derived from T cells, B-cell-depleted T cells, or PBMCs.

This table comes from immunoSEQ multiplex PCR, and its TCRdb copy is limited to in-frame clones, with some not included. This sample carries 25,000 to 35,000 clones, about 86% of them seen once, and the ten largest clones take approximately 24%. The ends were cut back, 7 bases at V and 11 bases at J, with 11 bases in the middle. Germline CDR1 PRHDT, CDR2 FYEKMQ (reference sequence). The CDR3 consists of 10 residues. The origin of this receptor is a human donor in a cohort sampled during active COVID-19. Source material: peripheral blood. The chain recombines TRBV13 with TRBJ1-1; D remains unclear. This CDR3 reads CASTTLTAFF. The CDR3 bases are TGTGCCAGCACCACTCTTACGGCTTTCTTT.